This TCR beta chain originates from a study of identical twins. This CDR3 spans 15 amino acids. The germline gives CDR1 DFQATT, CDR2 SNEGSKA (reference sequence). The V end lost 5 bases, the J end lost 0 bases, and 14 bases lay between the germline ends. Study results and limitations: Modeled out-of-frame TCR alpha sharing in monozygotic twins fell below observed levels. Reduced insertions were recorded for abundant cord blood beta clonotypes, with no such pattern in memory repertoires.

All donors were healthy Caucasians. A universal primer site came from template switching; cDNA carried unique molecular identifiers. TCRdb re-called the 5' RACE reads through MiXCR, storing one row per CDR3 protein. Among roughly 1,500,000 distinct CDR3 sequences listed, about 30% were seen once. This clonotype has only a few counts. Antigen: not known. This sequence joins TRBV20-1 and TRBJ2-1; possibly TRBD2 for D (6 bases). Material: cord blood. The sequence derives from a newborn girl in good health. CDR3 in DNA: TGCAGTGCTGTCCCGGGGGACGGCTCCTACAATGAGCAGTTCTTC. Its protein is CSAVPGDGSYNEQFF.